A single sample gave rise to the 14 T cell receptor beta chains below, sequenced in a study of regulatory T cells in long-lasting Graves disease. Time point given: newly diagnosed GD, antithyroid drugs for less than 3 months. TCR sequences were obtained from RNA taken from PBMCs. CDR3-region Arm-PCR and iRepertoire HTBI primers produced the TCR beta libraries. MiXCR, run by TCRdb on the multiplex PCR reads, gives a single entry per CDR3 protein. The sample has around 420,000 distinct CDR3 sequences; around a sixth are singletons. This sample comprised peripheral blood mononuclear cells (PBMCs), obtained at new diagnosis, from a patient treated with antithyroid drugs. These receptors were collected from a female donor with Graves disease.

In this sample, this clonotype turned up many times. The chain couples TRBV2 to TRBJ1-3, with unresolved D. Germline V lookup: CDR1 SNHLY, CDR2 FYNNEI. V shed 4 bases and J shed 4 bases, with 11 bases lying between them. The CDR3 is 14 amino acids. The DNA for the CDR3 is TGTGCCAGCAGTGTCTCCGGAGTCGGAAACACCATATATTTT. Its translation: CASSVSGVGNTIYF. The complete variable domain, with remaining parts taken from reference TRBV2 and TRBJ1-3, reads EPEVTQTPSHQVTQMGQEVILRCVPISNHLYFYWYRQILGQKVEFLVSFYNNEISEKSEIFDDQFSVERPDGSNFTLKIRSTKLEDSAMYFCASSVSGVGNTIYFGEGSWLTVV.

This clonotype was counted only a few times. The CDR3 sequence is CASSGPQETQYF. The CDR3 DNA reads TGTGCCAGCTCAGGACCACAAGAGACCCAGTACTTC. The chain couples TRBV18 to TRBJ2-5; D unclear. Germline CDR1 and CDR2: KGHSH and LQKENI. CDR3 length: 12 residues. Trimming shortened V by 5 bases and J by 2 bases, and 6 bases separated the two germline ends.

This clonotype was counted only a few times. V and J are TRBV2 and TRBJ1-3; no reliable D call. Trimming stripped 10 bases from V and 4 bases from J, with 8 bases between. The germline V gene has CDR1 SNHLY and CDR2 FYNNEI. The CDR3 covers 11 residues. Here the CDR3 reads CATSPGNTIYF. The CDR3 coding sequence is TGTGCCACCTCCCCCGGAAACACCATATATTTT.

At least ten counts were recorded for this clonotype. V is TRBV7-3 and J is TRBJ2-2; D gene ambiguous. V gave up 5 bases and J gave up 7 bases, with 20 bases separating them. The CDR3 is 16 amino acids. Per germline, CDR1 SGHTA and CDR2 FQGTGA. The CDR3 DNA sequence: TGTGCCAGCAGCCCCCGGCTAGGAACAGTCGGCGGGGAGCTGTTTTTT. This sequence encodes CASSPRLGTVGGELFF. The full variable domain, rest sourced from reference TRBV7-3 and TRBJ2-2, is GAGVSQTPSNKVTEKGKYVELRCDPISGHTALYWYRQSLGQGPEFLIYFQGTGAADDSGLPNDRFFAVRPEGSVSTLKIQRTERGDSAVYLCASSPRLGTVGGELFFGEGSRLTVL.

This clonotype occurred many times. This sequence joins TRBV12-3 or TRBV12-4 and TRBJ1-4; D unresolved. This CDR3 has 15 residues. V was cut by 2 bases and J by 8 bases, with 15 bases left in between. The CDR3 loop reads CASSLRDEESEKLFF. In DNA, the CDR3 is TGTGCCAGCAGTTTAAGGGATGAGGAGAGCGAAAAACTGTTTTTT.

Ten or more counts support this clonotype. The chain employs TRBV11-2 and TRBJ2-1; TRBD2 is a possible D gene (5 bases). The CDR3 consists of 11 residues. Trimming shortened V by 2 bases and J by 12 bases, and 8 bases separated the two germline ends. CDR1 is SGHAT and CDR2 is FQNNGV in the germline V gene. CDR3 in DNA: TGTGCCAGCAGCTTAAGAGGAGGGCAGTTCTTC. Amino acid sequence: CASSLRGGQFF.

V and J are TRBV20-1 and TRBJ2-3, with 12 bases aligning to TRBD2. CDR3 length equals 16 residues. Germline V gene data show CDR1 as DFQATT and CDR2 as SNEGSKA (reference sequence). Trimming took 6 bases from V and 0 from J; bases not matched to a gene: 7. The DNA of the CDR3 is TGCAGTGCAACTGGACTAGCGGGAACTAGCACAGATACGCAGTATTTT. Amino acids: CSATGLAGTSTDTQYF.

This clonotype was recorded at least ten times. This sequence joins TRBV29-1 and TRBJ1-2; 7 nucleotides match TRBD1. Germline values: CDR1 SQVTM, CDR2 ANQGSEA. With V trimmed by 4 bases and J by 4 bases, 9 bases remained unmatched. CDR3 size: 14 residues. CDR3 DNA sequence: TGCAGCGTTGTCGCCAGGGGGGGTGGCTATGGCTACACCTTC. Amino acid sequence: CSVVARGGGYGYTF. The full variable domain, with the rest looked up from reference TRBV29-1 and TRBJ1-2, is SAVISQKPSRDICQRGTSLTIQCQVDSQVTMMFWYRQQPGQSLTLIATANQGSEATYESGFVIDKFPISRPNLTFSTLTVSNMSPEDSSIYLCSVVARGGGYGYTFGSGTRLTVV.

As to this clonotype: One end of the junction fails to match germline, which may point to a read error. V usage is TRBV7-2 and J usage is TRBJ1-1, with a tentative D call TRBD1 (6 bases). The germline V gene has CDR1 SGHTA and CDR2 FQGNSA. The length of the CDR3 is 13 residues. The CDR3 loop is CASSSRRDTGAFF. The DNA for the CDR3 is TGTGCCAGCAGCTCCAGAAGGGACACTGGAGCTTTCTTT.

At least ten counts were recorded for this clonotype. The chain employs TRBV7-2 and TRBJ2-3; 13 bases align to TRBD2. The CDR3 is made up of 15 amino acids. Germline V gives CDR1 SGHTA, CDR2 FQGNSA. J lost 6 bases, V lost 4 bases, and 4 bases had no gene match. The CDR3 DNA follows: TGTGCCAGCAGCTCGGGACTAGCGGGAAGGGATACGCAGTATTTT. This translates into CASSSGLAGRDTQYF.

Many counts were recorded for this clonotype. V gene TRBV19 combines with J gene TRBJ2-1; TRBD2 matches 9 bases. The CDR3 loop spans 16 amino acids. Per germline, CDR1 LNHDA and CDR2 SQIVND (reference sequence). V shed 6 bases, J shed 3 bases, and the junction held 9 bases outside the gene matches. The CDR3 loop is CASSFTGTSHYNEQFF. Written as DNA, the CDR3 is TGTGCCAGTAGCTTCACCGGGACTAGCCACTACAATGAGCAGTTCTTC.

The V call is TRBV7-9, the J call TRBJ1-4, with D possibly being TRBD1 (5 bases). Trimming removed 1 base from V and 4 bases from J, with 13 bases in between. Per germline, CDR1 SEHNR and CDR2 FQNEAQ (reference sequence). The CDR3 loop spans 16 amino acids. The DNA of the CDR3 is TGTGCCAGCAGCTTAGGAGGGGTGGCGGGTAATGAAAAACTGTTTTTT. Protein product: CASSLGGVAGNEKLFF.

Notes on this clonotype: The conserved closing phenylalanine or tryptophan is absent in this CDR3, likely reflecting a read error. The limits of the CDR3 on the DNA are not certain, so only TCRdb's listed CDR3 is given. The chain uses TRBV27 and TRBJ2-1. The germline V gene has CDR1 MNHEY and CDR2 SMNVEV (reference sequence). The CDR3 is 9 residues long, ends included. CDR3 amino acids: CASSFGQVV.

This clonotype was observed at least ten times. The chain joins TRBV5-1 to TRBJ2-7; 7 nucleotides line up with TRBD2. Germline-derived CDR1 and CDR2 are SGHRS and YFSETQ. The V and J ends lost 0 bases and 0 bases, in that order; junction bases with no gene match: 6. The CDR3 totals 16 residues. The CDR3 here is CASSLGAAGSSYEQYF. In nucleotides, the CDR3 is TGCGCCAGCAGCTTGGGTGCAGCGGGGAGCTCCTACGAGCAGTACTTC. Looking up the rest from reference TRBV5-1 and TRBJ2-7 gives the full variable domain: KAGVTQTPRYLIKTRGQQVTLSCSPISGHRSVSWYQQTPGQGLQFLFEYFSETQRNKGNFPGRFSGRQFSNSRSEMNVSTLELGDSALYLCASSLGAAGSSYEQYFGPGTRLTVT.